This TCR beta chain was recovered during a study of cytomegalovirus exposure and HLA in healthy donors. Notes on the study in general: Earlier analysis yielded a pattern in which most TCR beta V segments were productive about 90% or about 30% of the time.

PCR involved 60 Vbeta and 13 Jbeta primers. Profiling relied on immunoSEQ multiplex PCR, and the TCRdb table lists in-frame clones only, not all of them. The table lists about 180,000 clones, around 81% of them singletons. On this clone itself: The antigen is unknown.

Germline V gives CDR1 LGHNA, CDR2 YSLEER. Trimming stripped 4 bases from V and 7 bases from J, with 26 bases between. CDR3 length: 17 residues. This receptor was identified in a man aged 40-49 years in good health and CMV-seronegative. The sample consisted of PBMCs. The V gene is TRBV4-3, the J gene TRBJ2-7; maybe TRBD2 (5 bases). The CDR3 protein is CASSPLEDCTLRLEQYF. The CDR3, as DNA: TGCGCCAGCAGCCCCCTCGAGGACTGTACCCTACGATTGGAGCAGTACTTC.